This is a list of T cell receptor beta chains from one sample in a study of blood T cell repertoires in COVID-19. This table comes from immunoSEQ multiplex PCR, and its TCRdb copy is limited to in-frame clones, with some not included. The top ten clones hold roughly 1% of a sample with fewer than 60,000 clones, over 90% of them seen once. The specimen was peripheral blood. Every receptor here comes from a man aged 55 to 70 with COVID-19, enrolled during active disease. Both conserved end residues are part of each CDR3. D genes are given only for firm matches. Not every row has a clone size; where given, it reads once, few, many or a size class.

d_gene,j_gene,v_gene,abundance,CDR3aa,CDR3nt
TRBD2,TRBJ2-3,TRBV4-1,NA,CASSQESGTSGSTDTQYF,TGCGCCAGCAGCCAAGAATCCGGGACTAGCGGAAGCACAGATACGCAGTATTTT
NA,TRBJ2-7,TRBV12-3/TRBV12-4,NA,CASSMGGSKGEYF,TGTGCCAGCAGCATGGGAGGGTCTAAGGGGGAGTACTTC
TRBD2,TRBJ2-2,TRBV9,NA,CASSARLAGGYTGELFF,TGTGCCAGCAGCGCCAGACTAGCGGGAGGTTACACCGGGGAGCTGTTTTTT
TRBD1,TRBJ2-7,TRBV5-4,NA,CASSFPGTVNEQYF,TGTGCCAGCAGCTTTCCCGGGACAGTAAACGAGCAGTACTTC
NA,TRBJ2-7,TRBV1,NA,CTSSQSGLGEDEQYF,TGCACCAGCAGCCAATCGGGACTTGGGGAGGACGAGCAGTACTTC
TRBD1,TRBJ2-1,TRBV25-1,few,CASSWDRGSYNEQFF,TGTGCCAGCAGTTGGGACAGGGGTTCCTACAATGAGCAGTTCTTC
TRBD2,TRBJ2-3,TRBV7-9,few,CASSPLAGPTDTQYF,TGTGCCAGCAGCCCTCTAGCGGGGCCCACAGATACGCAGTATTTT
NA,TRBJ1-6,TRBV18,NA,CASSPDRRNSPLHF,TGTGCCAGCTCCCCAGACAGGCGTAATTCACCCCTCCACTTT
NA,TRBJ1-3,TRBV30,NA,CAWSPTGTTSGNTIYF,TGTGCCTGGAGCCCTACCGGGACAACCTCTGGAAACACCATATATTTT
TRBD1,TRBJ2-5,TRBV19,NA,CASSIGRDRYLETQYF,TGTGCCAGTAGTATAGGACGGGACAGGTATCTGGAGACCCAGTACTTC
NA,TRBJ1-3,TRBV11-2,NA,CASSFFAGNTIYF,TGTGCCAGCAGCTTCTTCGCTGGAAACACCATATATTTT
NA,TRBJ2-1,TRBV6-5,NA,CASSPGGLNNEQFF,TGTGCCAGCAGCCCAGGGGGGCTTAACAATGAGCAGTTCTTC
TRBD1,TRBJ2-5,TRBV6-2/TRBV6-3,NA,CASSDHRTGVGETQYF,TGTGCCAGCAGTGACCACCGTACAGGGGTTGGGGAGACCCAGTACTTC
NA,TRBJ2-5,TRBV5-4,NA,CASSHLETQYF,TGTGCCAGCAGCCACTTAGAGACCCAGTACTTC
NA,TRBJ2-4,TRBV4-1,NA,CASSQKLPMGSIQYF,TGCGCCAGCAGCCAAAAACTCCCCATGGGGAGCATTCAGTACTTC
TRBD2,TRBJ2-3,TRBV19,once,CASSPDLAGGYDTQYF,TGTGCCAGTAGTCCGGACCTAGCGGGGGGGTATGATACGCAGTATTTT
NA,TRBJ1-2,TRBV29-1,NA,CSVESYRGKDGGYTF,TGCAGCGTTGAATCGTACAGAGGGAAGGACGGCGGCTACACCTTC
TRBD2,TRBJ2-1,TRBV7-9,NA,CASTPPGTSGSTIYEQFF,TGTGCCAGCACCCCACCGGGGACTAGCGGGAGTACAATTTATGAGCAGTTCTTC
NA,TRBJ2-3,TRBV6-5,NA,CASSLTSLRGTDTQYF,TGTGCCAGCAGTTTGACTAGTCTACGGGGCACAGATACGCAGTATTTT
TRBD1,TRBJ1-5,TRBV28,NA,CASSSGTGDYSNQPQHF,TGTGCCAGCAGTTCCGGGACAGGGGATTATAGCAATCAGCCCCAGCATTTT
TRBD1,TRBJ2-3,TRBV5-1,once,CASSSLQGAEVLEYF,TGCGCCAGCAGCTCTTTACAGGGGGCTGAGGTCTTGGAGTATTTT
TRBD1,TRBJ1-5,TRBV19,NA,CASSIVGDRALNQPQHF,TGTGCCAGTAGTATAGTAGGGGACAGGGCCCTAAATCAGCCCCAGCATTTT
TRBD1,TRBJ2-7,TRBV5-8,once,CASSFRRRGQNEQYF,TGTGCCAGCAGCTTTAGGCGCAGGGGGCAGAACGAGCAGTACTTC
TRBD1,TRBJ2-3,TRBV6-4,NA,CASRGPGQGTPGTDTQYF,TGTGCCAGCAGGGGACCGGGACAGGGAACTCCGGGGACAGATACGCAGTATTTT
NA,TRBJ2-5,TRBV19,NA,CASSIGPGVQETQYF,TGTGCCAGTAGTATAGGTCCGGGAGTCCAAGAGACCCAGTACTTC
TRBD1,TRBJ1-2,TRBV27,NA,CASSLSRQGGYGYTF,TGTGCCAGCAGTTTATCTCGACAGGGAGGATATGGCTACACCTTC
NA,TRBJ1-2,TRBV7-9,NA,CASSLGGRDGYTF,TGTGCCAGCAGCTTAGGAGGGCGGGATGGCTACACCTTC
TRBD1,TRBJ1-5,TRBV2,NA,CASSGGTGVRPQHF,TGTGCCAGCAGTGGGGGGACAGGGGTACGGCCCCAGCATTTT
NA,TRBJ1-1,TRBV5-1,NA,CASSLGSDYEAFF,TGCGCCAGCAGCCTTGGTTCGGACTATGAAGCTTTCTTT
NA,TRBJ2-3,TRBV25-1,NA,CASRASGADTQYF,TGTGCCAGCAGGGCCTCCGGAGCAGATACGCAGTATTTT
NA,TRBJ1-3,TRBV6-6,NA,CASTLGPGNTIYF,TGTGCCAGCACCTTGGGGCCTGGAAACACCATATATTTT
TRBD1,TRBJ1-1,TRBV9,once,CASSSRTGMNTEAFF,TGTGCCAGCAGCTCCCGGACAGGGATGAACACTGAAGCTTTCTTT
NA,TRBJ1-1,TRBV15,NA,CATSRQTGTEAFF,TGTGCCACCAGCAGACAGACAGGCACTGAAGCTTTCTTT
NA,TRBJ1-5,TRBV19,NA,CASSIPGHSSQPQHF,TGTGCCAGTAGTATCCCGGGACACTCGTCTCAGCCCCAGCATTTT
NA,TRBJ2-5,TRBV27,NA,CASRNRGETQYF,TGTGCCAGCAGGAATCGGGGGGAGACCCAGTACTTC
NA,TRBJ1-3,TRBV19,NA,CASSTLQGHGNTIYF,TGTGCCAGTAGTACGTTACAGGGACACGGAAACACCATATATTTT
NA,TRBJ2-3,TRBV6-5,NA,CASRSGTQYF,TGTGCCAGTAGGTCGGGTACGCAGTATTTT
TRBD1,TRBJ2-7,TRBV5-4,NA,CASSWPGQNYEQYF,TGTGCCAGCAGCTGGCCGGGACAGAACTACGAGCAGTACTTC
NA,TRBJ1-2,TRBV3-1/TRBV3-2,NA,CASSQAVGYTF,TGTGCCAGCAGCCAAGCCGTTGGCTACACCTTC
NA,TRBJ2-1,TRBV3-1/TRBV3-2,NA,CASSQNYFVGGTEQFF,TGTGCCAGCAGCCAAAATTACTTCGTGGGGGGTACTGAGCAGTTCTTC
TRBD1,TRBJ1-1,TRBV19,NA,CASSMLGGGPETAEAFF,TGTGCCAGTAGTATGTTAGGGGGCGGCCCCGAAACTGCTGAAGCTTTCTTT
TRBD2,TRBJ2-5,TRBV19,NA,CASSMTRHWTSGGEETQYF,TGTGCCAGTAGTATGACCCGCCATTGGACTAGCGGGGGCGAAGAGACCCAGTACTTC
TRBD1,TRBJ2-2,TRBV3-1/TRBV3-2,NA,CASSQAGGLYTTNTGELFF,TGTGCCAGCAGCCAAGCAGGGGGCCTATATACGACTAACACCGGGGAGCTGTTTTTT
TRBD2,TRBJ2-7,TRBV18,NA,CASSPIAGPGPYEQYF,TGTGCCAGCTCACCAATAGCGGGCCCAGGACCCTACGAGCAGTACTTC
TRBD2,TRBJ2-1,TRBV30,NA,CAWRLAGANEQFF,TGTGCCTGGAGACTAGCGGGGGCCAATGAGCAGTTCTTC
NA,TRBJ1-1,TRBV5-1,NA,CASSHGQNTEAFF,TGCGCCAGCAGCCACGGACAGAACACTGAAGCTTTCTTT
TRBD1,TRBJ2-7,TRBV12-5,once,CASGHRTGPYEQYF,TGTGCTAGTGGTCACCGGACAGGCCCCTACGAGCAGTACTTC